This T cell receptor beta chain was sequenced for a study of blood T cell repertoires in COVID-19 (dated by TCRdb to between 2020 and 2021). Regarding the research as a whole: The collaborator samples originated in the United States, Italy and Spain and spanned the acute and convalescent phases of COVID-19. The prospective study material was composed of cDNA or gDNA derived from T cells, B-cell-depleted T cells, or PBMCs. Subjects who had been exposed to COVID-19, were actively infected with it, or had recovered from it provided the deeply sampled blood TCRbeta repertoires that made up the dataset. The repertoires were released in a freely available public database intended as a resource for research on the immune response to SARS-CoV-2. Samples came from the ongoing ImmuneRACE study (first 160 participants) plus 1,254 subjects from 6 global collaborators. Nearly every sample came with metadata listing a de-identified subject ID, COVID-19 status, age in years and sex. Where HLA class I and class II types were available, the types were taken from metadata supplied by the sample provider, not from assay-based typing.

About this clone: Its binding antigen is unknown. There are no base qualities to consult, and no much larger clone falls within one base.

General conclusions and limits of the study: The amount of clinical and demographic metadata varied by source and participant and was provided uncurated.

The immunoSEQ Assay, a bias-controlled multiplex PCR, was used to amplify TCRbeta CDR3 regions from genomic DNA. The original methods were these. The number of nucleated cells in each sample was estimated by amplification of reference gene primers within the assay. To quantify the absolute abundance of each unique TCRbeta CDR3 rearrangement, sequence reads were collapsed and filtered. For each sample, productive Simpson clonality was calculated as the square root of Simpson's diversity index across productive rearrangements. TCRdb's version of the immuneACCESS table is confined to in-frame rearrangements and falls short of the full clone set. An unresolved V gene accounts for under half of the shortfall where checked; the remainder is of unknown origin. For V, J and clone size, that table is used; D and trimming come from the DNA. The sample has around 290,000 clones on record, 80% to 95% of them singletons. The ten largest clonotypes hold approximately 2.1% of the sample.

For CDR1 and CDR2, the germline V gene (reference sequence) lists GTSNPN and SVGIG. The V and J ends are trimmed by 4 bases and 2 bases, leaving 11 bases between them. Taken from cysteine to phenylalanine, the CDR3 has 13 residues. Just the 39-base CDR3 DNA is kept, in frame starting at base 1. One collaborating source in Seattle enrolled patients during active infection and followed them longitudinally through the course of disease. Each collaborating institution followed its own protocols to collect whole blood in K2EDTA tubes. For TCRbeta analysis, collaborators shipped samples in one of three forms: frozen whole blood, isolated PBMCs, or DNA extracted from either of those sample types.

This clonotype was obtained from a woman between 25 and 40 years old with COVID-19, enrolled during active disease. Sequences were obtained from peripheral blood. Recombination joined TRBV30 with TRBJ1-2, with no reliable assignment of the D segment. The CDR3 in this case is CAWNQERNYGYTF. The nucleotide sequence is given as TGTGCCTGGAATCAGGAAAGGAACTATGGCTACACCTTC.